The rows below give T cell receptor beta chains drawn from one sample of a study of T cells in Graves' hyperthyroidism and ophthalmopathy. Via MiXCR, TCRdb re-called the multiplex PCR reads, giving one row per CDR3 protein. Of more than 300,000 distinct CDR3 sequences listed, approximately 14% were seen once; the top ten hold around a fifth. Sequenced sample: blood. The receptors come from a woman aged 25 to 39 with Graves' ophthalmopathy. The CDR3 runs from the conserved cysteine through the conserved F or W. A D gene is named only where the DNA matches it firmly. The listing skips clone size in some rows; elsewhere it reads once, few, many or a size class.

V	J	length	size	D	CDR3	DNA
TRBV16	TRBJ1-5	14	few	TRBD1	CASSQYQGGQPQHF	TGTGCCAGCAGCCAGTACCAGGGGGGTCAGCCCCAGCATTTT
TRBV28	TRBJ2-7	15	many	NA	CASGVGVSSNYEQYF	TGTGCCAGTGGGGTGGGGGTTTCAAGTAACTACGAGCAGTACTTC
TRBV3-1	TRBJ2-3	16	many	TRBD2	CASSKTGLAGGGTQYF	TGTGCCAGCAGCAAAACGGGACTAGCGGGAGGTGGTACGCAGTATTTT
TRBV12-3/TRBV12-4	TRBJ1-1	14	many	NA	CASSFGQKNTEAFF	TGTGCCAGCAGTTTCGGACAGAAGAACACTGAAGCTTTCTTT
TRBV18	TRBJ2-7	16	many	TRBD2	CASSPRIGGAAYEQYF	TGTGCCAGCTCACCAAGAATCGGGGGGGCCGCCTACGAGCAGTACTTC
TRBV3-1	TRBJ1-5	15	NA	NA	CASSLKGSANQPQHF	TGTGCCAGCAGCCTCAAGGGGTCTGCAAATCAGCCCCAGCATTTT
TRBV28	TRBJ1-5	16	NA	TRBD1	CASPGQGDGGNQPQHF	TGTGCCAGCCCCGGACAGGGGGACGGGGGCAATCAGCCCCAGCATTTT
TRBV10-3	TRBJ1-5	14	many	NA	CAISESDSNQPQHF	TGTGCCATCAGTGAGTCGGACAGCAATCAGCCCCAGCATTTT
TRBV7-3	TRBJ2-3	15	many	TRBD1	CASSRTGSGTDTQYF	TGTGCCAGCAGCCGGACAGGGAGCGGCACAGATACGCAGTATTTT
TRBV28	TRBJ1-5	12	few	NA	CASSLPGQPQHF	TGTGCCAGCAGTTTGCCCGGTCAGCCCCAGCATTTT
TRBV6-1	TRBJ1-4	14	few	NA	CASSVDLGNEKLFF	TGTGCCAGCAGCGTGGACCTAGGGAATGAAAAACTGTTTTTT
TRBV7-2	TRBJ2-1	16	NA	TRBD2	CASSLGGGPAGGEQFF	TGTGCCAGCAGCTTAGGGGGGGGACCTGCGGGAGGAGAGCAGTTCTTC
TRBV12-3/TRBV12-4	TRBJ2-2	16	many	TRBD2	CASSSLAGGNTGELFF	TGTGCCAGCAGCTCTCTAGCGGGGGGGAACACCGGGGAGCTGTTTTTT
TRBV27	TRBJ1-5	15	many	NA	CASRSSGAFRQPQHF	TGTGCCAGCCGGTCGTCAGGGGCCTTTAGGCAGCCCCAGCATTTT
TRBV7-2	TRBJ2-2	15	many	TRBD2	CASSLVAGNTGELFF	TGTGCCAGCAGCTTAGTAGCGGGGAACACCGGGGAGCTGTTTTTT
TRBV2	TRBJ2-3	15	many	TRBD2	CASTPTSGAIDTQYF	TGTGCCAGCACTCCGACTAGCGGGGCCATAGATACGCAGTATTTT
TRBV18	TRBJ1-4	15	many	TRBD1	CASSPRQGMNEKLFF	TGTGCCAGCTCACCCCGACAGGGGATGAATGAAAAACTGTTTTTT
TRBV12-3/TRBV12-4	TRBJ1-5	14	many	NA	CATNSQGTPLPQHF	TGTGCCACCAACTCCCAGGGGACCCCTTTGCCCCAGCATTTT
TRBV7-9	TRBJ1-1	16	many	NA	CASSYPLAHPGAEAFF	TGTGCCAGCAGCTACCCTCTGGCCCACCCTGGAGCTGAAGCTTTCTTT
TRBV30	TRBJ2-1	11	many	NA	CAWGHTGKQFF	TGTGCCTGGGGGCACACAGGGAAGCAGTTCTTC
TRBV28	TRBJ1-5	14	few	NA	CASSFPGAGQPQHF	TGTGCCAGCAGTTTTCCGGGGGCCGGGCAGCCCCAGCATTTT
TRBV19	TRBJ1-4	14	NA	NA	CASSIGGRRWKLFF	TGTGCCAGTAGTATCGGGGGACGGCGGTGGAAACTGTTTTTT
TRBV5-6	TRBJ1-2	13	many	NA	CASSLTEEYGYTF	TGTGCCAGCAGCTTGACAGAGGAGTATGGCTACACCTTC
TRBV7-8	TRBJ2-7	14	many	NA	CASSLASGGLEQYF	TGTGCCAGCAGCTTAGCGTCTGGGGGGCTCGAGCAGTACTTC
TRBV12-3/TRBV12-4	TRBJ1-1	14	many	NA	CASTLGSANTEAFF	TGTGCCAGCACCCTCGGGTCCGCGAACACTGAAGCTTTCTTT
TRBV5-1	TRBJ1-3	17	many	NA	CASSLVPTTSSGNTIYF	TGCGCCAGCAGCTTGGTTCCGACAACGAGCTCTGGAAACACCATATATTTT
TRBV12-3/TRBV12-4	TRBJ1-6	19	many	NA	CASSPYILDRDFRNSPLHF	TGTGCCAGCAGTCCATATATCCTCGACCGGGACTTCCGCAATTCACCCCTCCACTTT
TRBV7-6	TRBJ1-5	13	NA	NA	CASSRNTNQPQHF	TGTGCCAGCAGCAGAAATACAAATCAGCCCCAGCATTTT
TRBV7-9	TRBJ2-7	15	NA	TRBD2	CASSHSGGRTYEQYF	TGTGCCAGCAGCCATAGCGGGGGGCGAACCTACGAGCAGTACTTC
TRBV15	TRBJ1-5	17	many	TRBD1	CATSRDRQGDSNQPQHF	TGTGCCACCAGCAGAGATCGGCAGGGGGATAGCAATCAGCCCCAGCATTTT
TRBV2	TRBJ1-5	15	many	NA	CASTTGTSNLQPQHF	TGTGCCAGCACAACCGGGACTTCCAATCTTCAGCCCCAGCATTTT
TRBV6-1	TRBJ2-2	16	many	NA	CASSWPRGTYTGELFF	TGTGCCAGCAGTTGGCCCCGCGGGACGTACACCGGGGAGCTGTTTTTT
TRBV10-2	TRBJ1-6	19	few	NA	CASSESLTRAGHYNSPLHF	TGCGCCAGCAGTGAGTCTCTCACTCGGGCAGGACACTATAATTCACCCCTCCACTTT
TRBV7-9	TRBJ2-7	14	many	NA	CASSLPGPSYEQYF	TGTGCCAGCAGCTTACCGGGGCCCTCGTACGAGCAGTACTTC
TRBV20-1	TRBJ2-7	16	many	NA	CSAREQGTSPSYEQYF	TGCAGTGCTAGAGAGCAGGGGACATCTCCATCCTACGAGCAGTACTTC
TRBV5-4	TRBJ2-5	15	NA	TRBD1	CASSPGQTPQETQYF	TGTGCCAGCAGCCCGGGACAGACCCCCCAAGAGACCCAGTACTTC
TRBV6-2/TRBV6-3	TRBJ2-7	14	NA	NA	CASTLGRSTYEQYF	TGTGCCAGCACCCTGGGGAGAAGCACCTACGAGCAGTACTTC
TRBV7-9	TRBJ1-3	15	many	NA	CASSLDRRTGNTIYF	TGTGCCAGCAGCTTAGACAGGCGAACTGGAAACACCATATATTTT
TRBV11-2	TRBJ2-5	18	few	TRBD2	CASSLTGTSGGPQETQYF	TGTGCCAGCAGCTTAACAGGGACTAGCGGGGGGCCCCAAGAGACCCAGTACTTC
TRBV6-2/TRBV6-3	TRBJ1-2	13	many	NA	CASELGGTYGYTF	TGTGCCAGCGAACTCGGGGGAACCTATGGCTACACCTTC
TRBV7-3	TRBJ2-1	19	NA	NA	CASSPGFGGGGSSHNEQFF	TGTGCCAGCAGCCCAGGTTTCGGCGGAGGGGGGAGCTCCCACAATGAGCAGTTCTTC
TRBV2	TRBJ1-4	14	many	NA	CASSLDSQNEKLFF	TGTGCCAGCAGTTTAGACAGTCAGAATGAAAAACTGTTTTTT
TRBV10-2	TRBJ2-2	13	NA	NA	CASSEQGSGELFF	TGCGCCAGCAGTGAGCAGGGGAGTGGGGAGCTGTTTTTT
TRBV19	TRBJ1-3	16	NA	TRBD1	CASSMGTANSGNTIYF	TGTGCCAGTAGTATGGGGACAGCCAACTCTGGAAACACCATATATTTT